This T cell receptor (beta chain) was captured by sequencing in a study of shared clonotypes between healthy human individuals. Repertoires were generated with immunoSEQ multiplex PCR, while TCRdb's copy carries only in-frame clones and drops some. The sample includes 2 million to 2.5 million clones, approximately 96% of them seen just once. Findings and caveats of the study: The diversity represented, both genetic and in exposure history, was limited by few donors.

The V segment lost 4 bases and the J segment 4 bases; nucleotides outside the gene matches: 8. This CDR3 comprises 14 residues. Germline CDR1 is SQVTM and CDR2 is ANQGSEA. Turning to this clone: The target antigen is unknown.

The receptor's source is a young man in good health. The sequencing sample was made of naive CD4+ T cells sorted from blood. Subset indicated: CD45RA+ positively selected. The chain recombines TRBV29-1 with TRBJ2-7; 9 bases match TRBD2. CDR3 amino acids: CSVVSSGKGYEQYF. The DNA for the CDR3 is TGCAGCGTTGTGTCTAGCGGGAAAGGGTACGAGCAGTACTTC.